The 14 T cell receptor beta chains below were found in one sample sequenced in a study of T cells in Graves' hyperthyroidism and ophthalmopathy. RNA transcripts were the template for amplifying TCR beta CDR3 regions. HTBI primers drove first-round RT-PCR of the TCR CDR3. TCRdb processed the multiplex PCR reads anew with MiXCR; each CDR3 protein has one entry. The sample consists of more than 300,000 distinct CDR3 sequences, about 12% of them appearing once. The sequenced material came from blood. The receptors here all came from a young woman with Graves' hyperthyroidism.

This clonotype has only a few counts. This clone may be a read error of a much larger clone one base away. The chain combines TRBV24-1 with TRBJ2-5, with TRBD1 matching 8 bases. The CDR3 has 15 amino acids. The germline V gene has CDR1 KGHDR and CDR2 SFDVKD. For the CDR3, the DNA is TGTGCCACCGGTGACCCAGGGGGCAAGCAAGAGACCCAGTACTTC. Amino acid sequence: CATGDPGGKQETQYF.

This clonotype was observed at least ten times. J is TRBJ2-3 and V is TRBV11-2; possibly TRBD2 for D (6 bases). The CDR3 consists of 13 residues. V lost 4 bases, J lost 9 bases, and 14 bases lay in between. The germline CDR1 and CDR2 sequences are SGHAT and FQNNGV. The CDR3 DNA reads TGTGCCAGCAGCTCCTTACTAGCTAGAACGCAGTATTTT. The encoded protein is CASSSLLARTQYF. Variable domain in full (rest from reference TRBV11-2 and TRBJ2-3): EAGVAQSPRYKIIEKRQSVAFWCNPISGHATLYWYQQILGQGPKLLIQFQNNGVVDDSQLPKDRFSAERLKGVDSTLKIQPAKLEDSAVYLCASSSLLARTQYFGPGTRLTVL.

This clonotype has a count of ten or more. The chain carries TRBV10-3 and TRBJ2-1; no clear D gene. Germline CDR1 ENHRY, CDR2 SYGVKD. The CDR3 spans 11 residues. The V end lost 6 bases, the J end lost 9 bases, and 9 bases lay between the germline ends. The CDR3 sequence: CAISQIGEQFF. The CDR3 DNA sequence: TGTGCCATCAGCCAGATCGGTGAGCAGTTCTTC.

This clonotype has ten or more counts. The rearrangement uses TRBV7-8 and TRBJ1-5, with TRBD1 as a possible D gene (5 bases). The germline V gene encodes CDR1 SGHVS and CDR2 FQNEAQ. This CDR3 contains 18 residues. V was pared by 4 bases and J by 5 bases, with 24 bases between. The CDR3 bases are TGTGCCAGCAGCTCGACCCCGACCCCAGGGACCTCAGATCAGCCCCAGCATTTT. Protein: CASSSTPTPGTSDQPQHF. Full variable domain (outside the CDR3, taken from reference TRBV7-8 and TRBJ1-5): GAGVSQSPRYKVAKRGQDVALRCDPISGHVSLFWYQQALGQGPEFLTYFQNEAQLDKSGLPSDRFFAERPEGSVSTLKIQRTQQEDSAVYLCASSSTPTPGTSDQPQHFGDGTRLSIL.

This chain connects TRBV14 to TRBJ1-6, with no clear D. Germline CDR1 SGHDN, CDR2 FVKESK. Trimming left V 0 bases short and J 0 bases short, with 3 bases between. The CDR3 is 15 amino acids. CDR3 bases: TGTGCCAGCAGCCAAGACAGCTCCTATAATTCACCCCTCCACTTT. Protein sequence: CASSQDSSYNSPLHF.

This clonotype was found a few times. CDR3 in amino acids: CATPWRKEATQYF. DNA for the CDR3: TGTGCCACCCCGTGGAGGAAGGAGGCTACGCAGTATTTT. This chain links TRBV24-1 with TRBJ2-3, with D tentatively TRBD2 (5 bases). The CDR3 extends over 13 amino acids. Between the trimmed V and J ends, which lost 9 bases and 8 bases, there was a span of 17 bases. The germline gives CDR1 KGHDR, CDR2 SFDVKD.

This clonotype has just a few counts. The chain has TRBV4-1 and TRBJ2-7; D is perhaps TRBD2 (6 bases). V was pared by 3 bases and J by 0 bases, with 15 bases between. This CDR3 is 16 amino acids long. CDR1 is MGHRA, CDR2 YSYEKL, per germline. The CDR3 DNA reads TGCGCCAGCAGCCAGAATCTGGGGACTCCCTCCTACGAGCAGTACTTC. It specifies CASSQNLGTPSYEQYF.

The chain links TRBV4-2 to TRBJ1-4, with D maybe TRBD1 (5 bases). The CDR3 has 14 residues. Germline CDR1 reads LGHNA; CDR2 reads YNFKEQ. V lost 4 bases and J 6 bases, leaving 12 bases between the germline ends. The CDR3 sequence is CASSPNLGDEKLFF. DNA of the CDR3: TGTGCCAGCAGCCCTAACCTGGGGGATGAAAAACTGTTTTTT.

This clonotype was counted many times. This rearrangement joins TRBV28 to TRBJ1-5; 7 bases fit TRBD1. The germline gives CDR1 MDHEN, CDR2 SYDVKM. J lost 5 bases, V lost 2 bases, and 12 bases had no gene match. CDR3 length: 17 residues. The CDR3 DNA reads as TGTGCCAGCAGTTTACCGACAGGGCCCGTCTGGCATCAGCCCCAGCATTTT. This translates into CASSLPTGPVWHQPQHF. Looking up the rest from reference TRBV28 and TRBJ1-5 gives the full variable domain: DVKVTQSSRYLVKRTGEKVFLECVQDMDHENMFWYRQDPGLGLRLIYFSYDVKMKEKGDIPEGYSVSREKKERFSLILESASTNQTSMYLCASSLPTGPVWHQPQHFGDGTRLSIL.

This clonotype has ten or more counts. The CDR3 sequence: CSPRGGGDYGYTF. CDR3 DNA: TGCTCACCCAGGGGGGGGGGCGACTATGGCTACACCTTC. V is TRBV20-1 and J is TRBJ1-2, with 7 bases that match TRBD1. The CDR3 has 13 amino acids. The V gene's germline CDR1 is DFQATT and CDR2 SNEGSKA (reference sequence).

For this clonotype: A much larger clone lies one base from this, so it may be a read error. The chain carries TRBV28 and TRBJ2-5, with D possibly TRBD2 on 6 matching bases. CDR3 length equals 15 residues. CDR1 MDHEN and CDR2 SYDVKM come from the germline V gene. The CDR3 nucleotides read TGTACCAGCAGTTTACCTGTCGGGGGAGGCGAGACCCAGTACTTC. This codes for CTSSLPVGGGETQYF. Supplemented by reference TRBV28 and TRBJ2-5, the full variable domain reads DVKVTQSSRYLVKRTGEKVFLECVQDMDHENMFWYRQDPGLGLRLIYFSYDVKMKEKGDIPEGYSVSREKKERFSLILESASTNQTSMYLCTSSLPVGGGETQYFGPGTRLLVL.

The chain couples TRBV7-4 to TRBJ1-3; D not certain. Trimming took off 1 base at V and 0 bases at J, with 19 bases between the two ends. The CDR3 sequence is 19 residues long. Germline-derived CDR1 and CDR2 are SGHVT and SQSDAQ. The CDR3 loop reads CASSLGETYSFDSGNTIYF. The DNA for the CDR3 is TGTGCCAGCAGCTTAGGAGAGACATACTCCTTTGACTCTGGAAACACCATATATTTT.

The V call is TRBV7-9, the J call TRBJ1-2; a possible D gene is TRBD1 (5 bases). V shed 3 bases and J shed 3 bases, with 14 bases lying between them. The CDR3 is 15 residues long. Germline assignment: CDR1 SEHNR and CDR2 FQNEAQ (reference sequence). DNA for the CDR3: TGTGCCAGCAGCTTTGCTCACGGGGACGACTATGGCTACACCTTC. Amino acid sequence: CASSFAHGDDYGYTF.

This clonotype was seen repeatedly, ten times or more. This chain links TRBV2 with TRBJ1-1; D is unresolved. V lost 3 bases and J lost 7, with 12 bases in between. This CDR3 contains 13 residues. The germline gives CDR1 SNHLY, CDR2 FYNNEI. This chain's CDR3 is CASSELPQGEAFF. For the CDR3, the DNA is TGTGCCAGCAGTGAGTTACCTCAAGGTGAAGCTTTCTTT.